This TCR beta chain originates from a study of response to subunit inactivated influenza vaccine. TCRdb re-called the RT-PCR reads through MiXCR, storing one row per CDR3 protein. The sample has approximately 530,000 distinct CDR3 sequences, about 8% seen once; the top ten hold 13%. Germline values: CDR1 SGHRS, CDR2 YFSETQ. The CDR3 runs to 19 residues. V trimming: 2 bases; J trimming: 0 bases; junction bases outside the gene matches: 10. Findings of the study overall: Each seasonal influenza vaccination recruits few new T cells, the authors suggested.

Worth noting for this clonotype: Its specificity is not known.

The chain combines TRBV5-1 with TRBJ2-1, with 11 bases lining up with TRBD2. The receptor was isolated from a man aged 45 to 75 who received an inactivated influenza vaccine. Sequences were derived from PBMCs from blood, sampled roughly 24 months after vaccination. The CDR3 nucleotides read TGCGCCAGCAGCTTAACCGGGACTAGCGGTTTGAGCTCCTACAATGAGCAGTTCTTC. Its protein product is CASSLTGTSGLSSYNEQFF.